Listed here are 28 T cell receptor beta chains from one sample, sequenced in a study of CD8 T cells in ankylosing spondylitis. A single record per CDR3 protein comes from TCRdb applying MiXCR to the 5' RACE reads. The data contain under 400,000 distinct CDR3 sequences, 11% of them singletons. Material: blood, either unsorted or a sorted T cell fraction (not recorded which). The receptors come from a female donor with ankylosing spondylitis or in good health (not recorded which).

This clonotype occurred a few times. This rearrangement joins TRBV20-1 to TRBJ1-6; D is unclear. CDR3 length: 16 amino acids. Germline V gene sequence: CDR1 DFQATT, CDR2 SNEGSKA (reference sequence). The ends were cut back, 0 bases at V and 9 bases at J, with 18 bases in the middle. CDR3 loop: CSARDPASQWGSPLHF. CDR3 nucleotide sequence: TGCAGTGCTAGAGATCCGGCGAGCCAGTGGGGTTCACCCCTCCACTTT.

There are many counts of this clonotype. The CDR3 region is CASSRDRVWEQYF. As DNA, the CDR3 is TGTGCCAGCAGCAGGGACAGGGTTTGGGAGCAGTACTTC. This chain connects TRBV12-3 or TRBV12-4 to TRBJ2-7, with 9 positions matching TRBD1. V lost 6 bases, J lost 7 bases, and 7 bases stayed unmatched. CDR3 length equals 13 residues.

This clonotype was seen more than once but under ten times. The chain carries TRBV27 and TRBJ2-5; D is possibly TRBD2 (6 bases). The V and J ends lost 2 bases and 3 bases respectively, with 10 bases between them. Germline CDR1 MNHEY, CDR2 SMNVEV (reference sequence). This CDR3 is 14 amino acids long. Here the CDR3 DNA reads TGTGCCAGCAGTTTACTAGGGAGGAAAGAGACCCAGTACTTC. This sequence encodes CASSLLGRKETQYF.

The table lists this clonotype with a few counts. The V and J genes are TRBV7-2 and TRBJ2-7; TRBD1 agrees at 7 bases. Germline V gene lookup returns CDR1 SGHTA and CDR2 FQGNSA. The CDR3 length is 13 residues. J was trimmed by 5 bases and V by 5 bases; bases with no gene match: 6. The CDR3 DNA is TGTGCCAGCAGCAGAATTACAGGGGACGAGCAGTACTTC. This codes for CASSRITGDEQYF. Full variable domain (rest looked up from reference TRBV7-2 and TRBJ2-7): GAGVSQSPSNKVTEKGKDVELRCDPISGHTALYWYRQSLGQGLEFLIYFQGNSAPDKSGLPSDRFSAERTGGSVSTLTIQRTQQEDSAVYLCASSRITGDEQYFGPGTRLTVT.

This clonotype was observed at least ten times. V is TRBV7-9 and J is TRBJ2-1; perhaps TRBD1 as D (6 bases). CDR3 length: 14 amino acids. The V and J ends lost 2 bases and 7 bases respectively, with 12 bases between them. Germline V gene data show CDR1 as SEHNR and CDR2 as FQNEAQ (reference sequence). CDR3 nucleotides: TGTGCCAGCAGCTTAACCGGGACACCGAATGAGCAGTTCTTC. Residues: CASSLTGTPNEQFF.

The rearrangement uses TRBV11-2 and TRBJ2-7, with TRBD2 matching over 8 bases. The CDR3 runs 16 residues. J lost 5 bases, V lost 6 bases, and 15 bases had no gene match. Looked up from germline, CDR1 is SGHAT and CDR2 is FQNNGV. As DNA, the CDR3 is TGTGCCAGCAGGCTTGCCCGGGGGGGAAGGTGGAACGAGCAGTACTTC. Protein: CASRLARGGRWNEQYF.

V usage is TRBV30 and J usage is TRBJ2-2, with TRBD2 as a possible D gene (5 bases). CDR3 length: 15 amino acids. Per the germline V gene, CDR1 is GTSNPN and CDR2 is SVGIG (reference sequence). Trimming stripped 0 bases from V and 4 bases from J, with 12 bases between. The chain's CDR3 is CAWSVLGGLTGELFF. The CDR3 DNA is TGTGCCTGGAGTGTACTAGGAGGCCTCACCGGGGAGCTGTTTTTT.

This clonotype appeared many times. The chain couples TRBV27 to TRBJ2-1; no reliable D call. Germline loops: CDR1 MNHEY, CDR2 SMNVEV (reference sequence). The CDR3 covers 14 residues. V lost 3 bases to trimming and J lost 4 bases, with 10 bases between them. CDR3: CASSFRRQYNEQFF. Written as DNA, the CDR3 is TGTGCCAGCAGTTTCCGCAGGCAATACAATGAGCAGTTCTTC.

This clonotype was seen repeatedly, ten times or more. This sequence joins TRBV20-1 and TRBJ2-5, with TRBD2 matching over 9 bases. The CDR3 is 13 amino acids. J gave up 3 bases and V 6 bases, and 5 bases lay outside the gene matches. Germline values: CDR1 DFQATT, CDR2 SNEGSKA (reference sequence). The CDR3 coding sequence is TGCAGTGCCCAGGGACTAGCCAAAGAGACCCAGTACTTC. Amino acid sequence: CSAQGLAKETQYF.

The gene calls are TRBV4-3 and TRBJ1-2, with D possibly TRBD1 on 5 matching bases. The germline V gene has CDR1 LGHNA and CDR2 YSLEER. V lost 0 bases, J lost 3 bases, and 11 bases lay in between. This CDR3 has 15 residues. The CDR3 protein is CASSQDARADYGYTF. CDR3 bases: TGCGCCAGCAGCCAAGATGCCAGGGCAGACTATGGCTACACCTTC.

The chain combines TRBV18 with TRBJ1-2; D call uncertain. With 2 bases removed from V and 1 base from J, the gap between germline ends came to 5 bases. The CDR3 contains 13 residues. Germline loops: CDR1 KGHSH, CDR2 LQKENI. The CDR3 is CASSPDDNYGYTF. The CDR3 DNA reads TGTGCCAGCTCACCAGATGATAACTATGGCTACACCTTC.

V and J are TRBV30 and TRBJ1-5; D ambiguous. This CDR3 contains 13 residues. In germline, CDR1 is GTSNPN, CDR2 SVGIG (reference sequence). Trimming left V 2 bases short and J 2 bases short, with 7 bases between. The CDR3 protein is CAWSLGGNQPQHF. The CDR3 DNA reads as TGTGCCTGGAGTCTTGGGGGCAATCAGCCCCAGCATTTT.

This clonotype was recorded many times. CDR3 protein: CSARGSGARGYTF. DNA of the CDR3: TGCAGTGCCCGGGGGTCGGGGGCCCGTGGCTACACCTTC. The J gene is TRBJ1-2, the V gene TRBV20-1; perhaps TRBD1 as D (6 bases). The CDR3 runs 13 residues. CDR1 DFQATT and CDR2 SNEGSKA come from the germline V gene (reference sequence). With 6 bases removed from V and 7 bases from J, the gap between germline ends came to 18 bases.

This clonotype was counted at least ten times. The chain recombines TRBV9 with TRBJ2-1, with D perhaps being TRBD1 or TRBD2 (5 bases each). Trimming stripped 2 bases from V and 5 bases from J, with 14 bases between. Germline assignment: CDR1 SGDLS and CDR2 YYNGEE. The CDR3 has 15 amino acids. This chain's CDR3 is CASSVYRGADNEQFF. CDR3 coding DNA: TGTGCCAGCAGCGTTTATAGAGGGGCTGACAATGAGCAGTTCTTC.

The chain couples TRBV6-1 to TRBJ2-3, with 15 bases that match TRBD2. The trim removed 6 bases at V and 2 bases at J, leaving 3 bases unmatched. The length of the CDR3 is 16 residues. Germline V gene data show CDR1 as MNHNS and CDR2 as SASEGT. The DNA of the CDR3 is TGTGCCAGCAGGGGGACTAGCGGGGGGTTCACAGATACGCAGTATTTT. As protein: CASRGTSGGFTDTQYF.

V is TRBV20-1 and J is TRBJ2-5; 8 bases align to TRBD1. CDR3 length: 16 residues. Germline V gene sequence: CDR1 DFQATT, CDR2 SNEGSKA (reference sequence). The CDR3 DNA reads as TGCAGCTTCTGGGGCCAAGGGACAGGCGTTCGGATGCCCCAGTACTTC. It translates to CSFWGQGTGVRMPQYF.

The rearrangement uses TRBV28 and TRBJ2-7; D uncertain. Germline CDR1 MDHEN, CDR2 SYDVKM. Trimming cost V 5 bases and J 7 bases, with 15 bases left between them. The CDR3 spans 13 residues. The CDR3: CASSVDWAGEQYF. The CDR3 DNA sequence: TGTGCCAGCAGTGTGGATTGGGCTGGTGAGCAGTACTTC.

This clonotype appeared a few times. The rearrangement uses TRBV5-1 and TRBJ2-7, with 7 positions matching TRBD1. The germline CDR1 and CDR2 sequences are SGHRS and YFSETQ. J lost 0 bases, V lost 0 bases, and 6 bases had no gene match. The CDR3 has 16 amino acids. CDR3: CASSLGRDSISYEQYF. In nucleotides, the CDR3 is TGCGCCAGCAGCTTGGGCCGGGACAGCATCTCCTACGAGCAGTACTTC.

Ten or more counts support this clonotype. The chain recombines TRBV20-1 with TRBJ1-5; D gene ambiguous. Per the germline V gene, CDR1 is DFQATT and CDR2 is SNEGSKA (reference sequence). CDR3 size: 12 residues. V dropped 3 bases and J dropped 3 bases, with 6 bases sitting between them. CDR3 region: CSASQINQPQHF. CDR3 coding DNA: TGCAGTGCTAGCCAGATCAATCAGCCCCAGCATTTT.

This clonotype was detected only a few times. This chain connects TRBV29-1 to TRBJ2-7; tentative D call: TRBD2 (6 bases). CDR3 length equals 17 residues. V shed 0 bases and J shed 5 bases, with 23 bases lying between them. Looked up from germline, CDR1 is SQVTM and CDR2 is ANQGSEA. The CDR3 loop is CSVEDFSPQQRVHEQYF. The CDR3 DNA reads as TGCAGCGTTGAAGATTTTTCCCCCCAACAGCGGGTCCACGAGCAGTACTTC.

This clonotype occurred many times. J is TRBJ2-5 and V is TRBV5-6, with unresolved D. The germline V gene has CDR1 SGHDT and CDR2 YYEEEE. There are 17 residues in the CDR3. Trimming pared 0 bases from V and 0 bases from J, leaving 15 bases between. The CDR3 protein is CASSLAENGIYQETQYF. The CDR3 DNA reads TGTGCCAGCAGCTTGGCCGAGAACGGTATATACCAAGAGACCCAGTACTTC.

This clonotype was counted ten times or more. The chain employs TRBV7-2 and TRBJ1-5, with unresolved D. Trimming stripped 1 base from V and 6 bases from J, with 19 bases between. This CDR3 has 17 residues. CDR1 and CDR2 (germline): SGHTA, FQGNSA. This CDR3 reads CASSLGHGSLGSQPQHF. As DNA, the CDR3 is TGTGCCAGCAGCTTAGGGCACGGTTCCCTCGGTAGTCAGCCCCAGCATTTT.

This clonotype was detected ten times or more. V usage is TRBV9 and J usage is TRBJ2-7, with D possibly matching TRBD2 (7 bases). V was pared by 3 bases and J by 3 bases, with 19 bases between. Germline V gene sequence: CDR1 SGDLS, CDR2 YYNGEE. The CDR3 consists of 16 residues. The CDR3 reads CASSATGGGWGYEQYF. Written as DNA, the CDR3 is TGTGCCAGCAGCGCGACGGGCGGGGGCTGGGGCTACGAGCAGTACTTC.

This clonotype was recorded at least ten times. The chain is built from TRBV12-3 or TRBV12-4 and TRBJ2-1; 7 bases line up with TRBD2. J gave up 1 base and V 1 base, and 1 base lay outside the gene matches. CDR3 size: 15 residues. The CDR3 sequence is CASSLGEGSYNEQFF. DNA of the CDR3: TGTGCCAGCAGTTTAGGGGAGGGGTCCTACAATGAGCAGTTCTTC.

To note about this clonotype: This may be a read error: a much more frequent sequence differs by one nucleotide. The chain employs TRBV7-9 and TRBJ2-1; TRBD2 matches 12 bases. Looked up from germline, CDR1 is SEHNR and CDR2 is FQNEAQ (reference sequence). This CDR3 contains 15 residues. The CDR3 sequence: CAQTQGTSGHNEQSF. Written as DNA, the CDR3 is TGTGCCCAAACGCAAGGGACTAGCGGGCACAATGAGCAGTCCTTC.

This clonotype has ten or more counts. The chain links TRBV7-2 to TRBJ2-5, with TRBD2 matching over 15 bases. V trimming: 0 bases; J trimming: 5 bases; junction bases outside the gene matches: 7. CDR1 is SGHTA and CDR2 is FQGNSA in the germline V gene. CDR3 length: 18 amino acids. The chain's CDR3 is CASSLAWRTSGGDETQYF. As DNA, the CDR3 is TGTGCCAGCAGCTTAGCCTGGAGGACTAGCGGGGGGGATGAGACCCAGTACTTC.

This clonotype was observed at least ten times. The rearrangement joins TRBV7-9 to TRBJ1-2; D ambiguous. Germline CDR1 SEHNR, CDR2 FQNEAQ (reference sequence). Between the trimmed V and J ends, which lost 2 bases and 6 bases, there was a span of 7 bases. The CDR3 runs to 12 residues. For the CDR3, the DNA is TGTGCCAGCAGCTTATTCCAGGATGGCTACACCTTC. Translating it yields CASSLFQDGYTF. Combining the CDR3 with reference TRBV7-9 and TRBJ1-2 gives the whole variable domain DTGVSQNPRHKITKRGQNVTFRCDPISEHNRLYWYRQTLGQGPEFLTYFQNEAQLEKSRLLSDRFSAERPKGSFSTLEIQRTEQGDSAMYLCASSLFQDGYTFGSGTRLTVV.

The CDR3 DNA sequence: TGCGCCAGCAGCCAAGGCATGGGGGACGCAGATACGCAGTATTTT. Its protein is CASSQGMGDADTQYF. This chain links TRBV4-3 with TRBJ2-3; D possibly matches TRBD1 or TRBD2 (5 bases each). Germline lookup yields CDR1 LGHNA and CDR2 YSLEER. The CDR3 has 15 residues. V lost 1 base, J lost 4 bases, and 12 bases lay in between.